The clone carrying this T cell receptor (beta chain) was found a few times. The antigen is unknown. The PCR employed 60 Vbeta primers together with 13 Jbeta primers. Data came from immunoSEQ multiplex PCR; TCRdb stores just in-frame clones and leaves some out. The data show approximately 100,000 clones, roughly 70% seen once. CDR1 is SGHNT and CDR2 is YENEEA in the germline V gene. This CDR3 comprises 13 residues. The V and J ends lost 3 bases and 1 base respectively, with 5 bases between them. This entry comes from a study of cytomegalovirus exposure and HLA in healthy donors. General study results and limits: Association of a missense DCLRE1C variant with TCR beta V- and J-gene trimming was reported in a later analysis. Presence/absence analyses took donor sequencing depth as roughly uniform. Immune exposure data for these donors was limited to CMV serostatus. Diagnosis of cytomegalovirus status made by the classifier reportedly showed high specificity and sensitivity.

The TCR originated in a man aged 45 to 65 in good health and CMV-seronegative. Material: PBMCs. The chain employs TRBV11-3 and TRBJ2-3; D not resolved. The CDR3 DNA follows: TGTGCCAGCAGCTTCTCAGGCACAGATACGCAGTATTTT. Translation gives CASSFSGTDTQYF. Full variable domain (missing parts from reference TRBV11-3 and TRBJ2-3): EAGVVQSPRYKIIEKKQPVAFWCNPISGHNTLYWYLQNLGQGPELLIRYENEEAVDDSQLPKDRFSAERLKGVDSTLKIQPAELGDSAVYLCASSFSGTDTQYFGPGTRLTVL.